One sample yielded the 22 T cell receptor beta chains listed below, sequenced in a study of T cells in localized non-small cell lung cancer (dated by TCRdb to between 2020 and 2021). Library method: the immunoSEQ multiplex PCR assay. Sourced from immuneACCESS, this table was stored by TCRdb with only in-frame sequences that have V and J called. A share of the clones is absent; for the studies checked, an unresolved V gene accounts for under half, and the remainder has no known explanation. The table for this sample lists some 30,000 clones; 94% of them were counted only once. Of the sample, less than 0.8% falls within the top ten clones. Here the sequenced sample was peripheral blood, taken before any cancer treatment. All receptors derive from a woman between 35 and 70 years old with stage I lung adenocarcinoma.

This chain links TRBV11-3 with TRBJ2-1; D possibly corresponds to TRBD1 (6 bases). The CDR3 spans 14 residues. Germline V gene data show CDR1 as SGHNT and CDR2 as YENEEA. V lost 1 base to trimming and J lost 10 bases, with 14 bases between them. The CDR3 loop reads CASSLVVGAGEQFF. The CDR3 nucleotides are TGTGCCAGCAGCTTAGTCGTGGGGGCAGGGGAGCAGTTCTTC. Together with reference TRBV11-3 and TRBJ2-1, the CDR3 gives the full variable domain: EAGVVQSPRYKIIEKKQPVAFWCNPISGHNTLYWYLQNLGQGPELLIRYENEEAVDDSQLPKDRFSAERLKGVDSTLKIQPAELGDSAVYLCASSLVVGAGEQFFGPGTRLTVL.

This chain links TRBV2 with TRBJ1-3; D possibly corresponds to TRBD1 (5 bases). Trimming took off 4 bases at V and 1 base at J, with 8 bases between the two ends. The CDR3 sequence is 14 residues long. The germline V gene encodes CDR1 SNHLY and CDR2 FYNNEI. DNA for the CDR3: TGTGCCAGCAGTGTCAGGGAATCTGGAAACACCATATATTTT. Protein sequence: CASSVRESGNTIYF.

The J gene is TRBJ2-3, the V gene TRBV6-5, with a possible D match to TRBD2 (6 bases). Per germline, CDR1 MNHEY and CDR2 SVGAGI. The V gene lost 0 bases and the J gene lost 2 bases, with 12 bases spanning the gap. This CDR3 has 16 amino acids. CDR3 sequence: CASSYSIRGTTDTQYF. In DNA, the CDR3 is TGTGCCAGCAGTTACTCCATTCGGGGGACCACAGATACGCAGTATTTT.

Within the sample, this clone is medium-sized. The chain carries TRBV6-4 and TRBJ2-2, with 7 bases fitting TRBD1. The CDR3 spans 16 residues. V lost 3 bases, J lost 2 bases, and 6 bases stayed unmatched. The germline gives CDR1 MRHNA, CDR2 SNTAGT. CDR3 nucleotide sequence: TGTGCCAGCAGTGAGGACGGGACAGAAAACACCGGGGAGCTGTTTTTT. This encodes CASSEDGTENTGELFF.

This chain uses TRBV2 with TRBJ1-1; D unclear. The germline V and J ends were trimmed by 7 bases and 5 bases, with 14 bases remaining between them. The CDR3 extends over 13 amino acids. The germline CDR1 and CDR2 sequences are SNHLY and FYNNEI. DNA for the CDR3: TGTGCCAGCATAAGGGAGGGTGGGACTGAAGCTTTCTTT. Its protein is CASIREGGTEAFF.

The V call is TRBV19, the J call TRBJ2-2; 9 positions agree with TRBD2. Trimming took 5 bases from V and 7 from J; bases not matched to a gene: 11. CDR3 length: 16 residues. CDR1 is LNHDA and CDR2 is SQIVND in the germline V gene (reference sequence). CDR3 in DNA: TGTGCCAGTAGTTCAGGTCGGACTAGCGAGATCGGGGAGCTGTTTTTT. Its protein product is CASSSGRTSEIGELFF.

CDR3 sequence reads: CASRPTGTKGEQYF. CDR3 coding DNA: TGTGCCAGCAGACCCACCGGGACTAAGGGCGAGCAGTACTTC. This chain uses TRBV6-4 with TRBJ2-7; 7 nucleotides match TRBD2. CDR1 and CDR2 (germline): MRHNA, SNTAGT. J gave up 6 bases and V 6 bases, and 11 bases lay outside the gene matches. The CDR3 is 14 amino acids.

The CDR3 DNA is TGTGCCAGCAGCGTAGGTGGGACAAGGATTTACGAGCAGTACTTC. It encodes CASSVGGTRIYEQYF. V and J are TRBV6-1 and TRBJ2-7; TRBD1 is a possible D gene (6 bases). Germline V gives CDR1 MNHNS, CDR2 SASEGT. This CDR3 comprises 15 residues. Trimming stripped 6 bases from V and 4 bases from J, with 19 bases between.

The V and J genes are TRBV15 and TRBJ1-5; 9 bases align to TRBD1. The CDR3 contains 14 residues. CDR1 and CDR2 from the germline V gene are LNHNV and YYDKDF (reference sequence). Trimming cost V 5 bases and J 7 bases; bases outside gene matches: 6. CDR3 coding DNA: TGTGCCACCAGCTCGGGACAGGGTGTACAGCCCCAGCATTTT. Protein sequence: CATSSGQGVQPQHF.

The CDR3: CASSETSGRPLTTQYF. CDR3 bases: TGTGCCAGCAGTGAAACTAGCGGGAGGCCCCTGACGACGCAGTATTTT. The chain carries TRBV25-1 and TRBJ2-3, with 12 bases aligning to TRBD2. CDR3 length: 16 amino acids. Germline V lookup: CDR1 MGHDK, CDR2 SYGVNS. V shed 2 bases, J shed 9 bases, and the junction held 9 bases outside the gene matches.

The V and J genes are TRBV25-1 and TRBJ2-1, with D hard to call. Germline CDR1 MGHDK, CDR2 SYGVNS. V gave up 2 bases and J gave up 3 bases, with 8 bases separating them. The CDR3 consists of 14 residues. The CDR3 here is CASSEPTRYNEQFF. CDR3 nucleotide sequence: TGTGCCAGCAGTGAACCGACACGCTACAATGAGCAGTTCTTC.

The chain employs TRBV19 and TRBJ2-1; TRBD2 agrees at 7 bases. CDR1 is LNHDA, CDR2 SQIVND, per germline (reference sequence). V shed 8 bases and J 4 bases; nucleotides not matched to a gene: 11. This CDR3 is built from 15 residues. In DNA, the CDR3 is TGTGCCAGTTCAGCCTTGGGACTAACTTACAATGAGCAGTTCTTC. Amino acid sequence: CASSALGLTYNEQFF.

The CDR3 here is CASSLRLAGGPDVETQYF. In DNA, the CDR3 is TGTGCCAGCAGCTTGAGACTAGCGGGGGGGCCTGACGTAGAGACCCAGTACTTC. This chain links TRBV7-2 with TRBJ2-5; TRBD2 matches 14 bases. Germline loops: CDR1 SGHTA, CDR2 FQGNSA. The CDR3 runs 18 residues. The ends lost 3 bases at V and 4 bases at J; junction bases unmatched: 10.

This clone was seen once. J is TRBJ1-2 and V is TRBV29-1; D perhaps matches TRBD1 (6 bases). The germline CDR1 and CDR2 sequences are SQVTM and ANQGSEA. The CDR3 consists of 12 residues. V was cut by 5 bases and J by 2 bases, with 9 bases left in between. The CDR3 DNA follows: TGCAGCGTTACAGGGACCAACTATGGCTACACCTTC. This gives the protein CSVTGTNYGYTF. Supplemented by reference TRBV29-1 and TRBJ1-2, the full variable domain reads SAVISQKPSRDICQRGTSLTIQCQVDSQVTMMFWYRQQPGQSLTLIATANQGSEATYESGFVIDKFPISRPNLTFSTLTVSNMSPEDSSIYLCSVTGTNYGYTFGSGTRLTVV.

This clone has only one observation. The chain couples TRBV10-1 to TRBJ1-1; D is ambiguous. V lost 8 bases and J lost 0, with 10 bases in between. CDR1 and CDR2 from the germline V gene are WNHNN and SYGVQD (reference sequence). CDR3 length: 13 amino acids. CDR3 sequence (DNA): TGCGCCAGCGCGGAAAGAATGAACACTGAAGCTTTCTTT. This sequence encodes CASAERMNTEAFF.

V gene TRBV5-1 combines with J gene TRBJ2-5, with TRBD2 matching 10 bases. The J call is in doubt because the DNA end fits TRBJ2-7 better. Germline V gene sequence: CDR1 SGHRS, CDR2 YFSETQ. This CDR3 is built from 16 residues. In nucleotides, the CDR3 is TGCGCCAGCAGCTTGGGGCCTAGCGGGGGCTCCTACGAGCAGTACTTC. Translated, it gives CASSLGPSGGSYEQYF.

The V and J genes are TRBV19 and TRBJ1-3; D might be TRBD1 (5 bases). This CDR3 region has 13 residues. The V and J ends lost 1 base and 6 bases respectively, with 7 bases between them. The germline V gene encodes CDR1 LNHDA and CDR2 SQIVND (reference sequence). This chain's CDR3 is CASSIGQTNTIYF. In DNA, the CDR3 is TGTGCCAGTAGTATAGGACAGACAAACACCATATATTTT.

The count of this clone is one. The chain combines TRBV5-1 with TRBJ1-1; TRBD1 matches 9 bases. The CDR3 is 16 amino acids. Germline loops: CDR1 SGHRS, CDR2 YFSETQ. V lost 0 bases and J lost 1; bases outside the gene matches: 4. The CDR3 protein is CASSLEWGQGNTEAFF. The DNA for the CDR3 is TGCGCCAGCAGCTTGGAATGGGGACAGGGGAACACTGAAGCTTTCTTT. Full variable domain (missing parts from reference TRBV5-1 and TRBJ1-1): KAGVTQTPRYLIKTRGQQVTLSCSPISGHRSVSWYQQTPGQGLQFLFEYFSETQRNKGNFPGRFSGRQFSNSRSEMNVSTLELGDSALYLCASSLEWGQGNTEAFFGQGTRLTVV.

This clone was picked up one time. The genes are TRBV5-4 and TRBJ2-3; TRBD2 matches at 8 bases. This CDR3 region has 16 residues. Germline trimming cut 3 bases from V and 1 base from J; bases unmatched to any gene: 7. Per the germline V gene, CDR1 is SGHNT and CDR2 is YYREEE (reference sequence). The CDR3 sequence is CASSSGLGLGTDTQYF. The CDR3 DNA follows: TGTGCCAGCAGCTCGGGACTAGGTCTTGGCACAGATACGCAGTATTTT.

The V and J genes are TRBV19 and TRBJ1-6, with D perhaps TRBD1 (5 bases). Trimming pared 5 bases from V and 10 bases from J, leaving 12 bases between. In germline, CDR1 is LNHDA, CDR2 SQIVND (reference sequence). The CDR3 spans 13 residues. CDR3 region: CASSRQGRSPLHF. DNA of the CDR3: TGTGCCAGTAGTCGGCAGGGTAGATCACCCCTCCACTTT.

V and J are TRBV7-6 and TRBJ2-7, with 8 positions matching TRBD2. The CDR3 has 15 amino acids. After removal of 1 base from V and 4 bases from J, the junction contained 6 bases not matched to a gene. Germline V gene data show CDR1 as SGHVS and CDR2 as FNYEAQ. This chain's CDR3 is CASSLGPSGLYEQYF. In DNA, the CDR3 is TGTGCCAGCAGCTTAGGGCCTAGCGGGTTATACGAGCAGTACTTC.

This rearrangement joins TRBV9 to TRBJ2-7; the D gene is possibly TRBD2 (5 bases). Germline V gives CDR1 SGDLS, CDR2 YYNGEE. The V gene lost 1 base and the J gene lost 1 base, with 9 bases spanning the gap. This CDR3 spans 14 amino acids. In nucleotides, the CDR3 is TGTGCCAGCAGCGTATCCGGGGTATCCTACGAGCAGTACTTC. This codes for CASSVSGVSYEQYF. Combining the CDR3 with reference TRBV9 and TRBJ2-7 gives the whole variable domain DSGVTQTPKHLITATGQRVTLRCSPRSGDLSVYWYQQSLDQGLQFLIQYYNGEERAKGNILERFSAQQFPDLHSELNLSSLELGDSALYFCASSVSGVSYEQYFGPGTRLTVT.